This T cell receptor (beta chain) derives from a study of neurological immune-mediated disorders. There are many counts of this clonotype. A single record per CDR3 protein comes from TCRdb applying MiXCR to the 5' RACE reads. The repertoire holds approximately 48,000 distinct CDR3 sequences, with 9% to 12% as singletons. The sequence was obtained from a man aged 65 to 79 with HTLV-1-associated myelopathy (HAM/TSP). What was sequenced was PBMCs.

The DNA for the CDR3 is TGCAGTGCTAGAGCCCAGGGATATGGCTACACCTTC. It is translated as CSARAQGYGYTF. J is TRBJ1-2 and V is TRBV20-1, with a possible D match to TRBD1 (5 bases). The V gene's germline CDR1 is DFQATT and CDR2 SNEGSKA (reference sequence). The CDR3 runs 12 residues. V was trimmed by 1 base and J by 5 bases, leaving 8 bases between them.